This entry lists 11 T cell receptor beta chains sequenced from one sample in a study of vaccination effects on CD4 cells after COVID-19. Clones were read by immunoSEQ multiplex PCR, and TCRdb kept only the in-frame ones, dropping some. The repertoire holds 35,000 to 45,000 clones, 76% seen once, with about 3.7% in the top ten. The antigens these receptors bind are not known. Around day 10 of culture, CD4+ T cells were separated out. It was between March and December 2020 that the person had a SARS-CoV-2 infection confirmed by PCR. Everyone in the study got two shots of either the BNT162b2 or mRNA-1273 vaccine. This sample comprised CD4+ T cells from PBMCs cultured without peptide, obtained after COVID-19 vaccination. The receptors stem from a human donor who had a prior SARS-CoV-2 infection.

This chain joins TRBV5-1 and TRBJ1-2; possibly TRBD1 for D (6 bases). Germline CDR1 SGHRS, CDR2 YFSETQ. V shed 4 bases and J shed 8 bases, with 15 bases lying between them. The CDR3 totals 13 residues. The DNA of the CDR3 is TGCGCCAGCAGCGTACAGGGTGCTACGGGCTACACCTTC. The encoded protein is CASSVQGATGYTF.

This clone was seen only a few times. Here the CDR3 reads CASSQLAGSYNEQFF. CDR3 DNA sequence: TGTGCCAGCAGCCAACTAGCGGGATCCTACAATGAGCAGTTCTTC. The J gene is TRBJ2-1, the V gene TRBV7-3; 10 nucleotides agree with TRBD2. Germline V gene data show CDR1 as SGHTA and CDR2 as FQGTGA. The CDR3 has 15 amino acids. J was trimmed by 1 base and V by 5 bases; bases with no gene match: 2.

The rearrangement uses TRBV5-1 and TRBJ2-5; 9 positions agree with TRBD1. The CDR3 sequence is 15 residues long. The junction had 3 bases not matched to a gene; V was cut back by 3 bases and J by 0 bases. The germline gives CDR1 SGHRS, CDR2 YFSETQ. CDR3 nucleotide sequence: TGCGCCAGCAGCTGGAGGGACAGGGACCAAGAGACCCAGTACTTC. Translation gives CASSWRDRDQETQYF.

The rearrangement uses TRBV5-6 and TRBJ2-7; the D is unclear. V was trimmed by 0 bases and J by 2 bases, leaving 9 bases between them. The germline V gene has CDR1 SGHDT and CDR2 YYEEEE. The CDR3 contains 14 residues. CDR3 amino acids: CASSLGRFTYEQYF. The CDR3 nucleotides read TGTGCCAGCAGCTTGGGTAGGTTTACCTACGAGCAGTACTTC. Supplemented by reference TRBV5-6 and TRBJ2-7, the full variable domain reads DAGVTQSPTHLIKTRGQQVTLRCSPKSGHDTVSWYQQALGQGPQFIFQYYEEEERQRGNFPDRFSGHQFPNYSSELNVNALLLGDSALYLCASSLGRFTYEQYFGPGTRLTVT.

V usage is TRBV7-6 and J usage is TRBJ2-5; 8 bases are shared with TRBD1. V shed 6 bases, J shed 4 bases, and the junction held 10 bases outside the gene matches. Looked up from germline, CDR1 is SGHVS and CDR2 is FNYEAQ. CDR3 length: 15 residues. The CDR3 region is CASSSGGEEGETQYF. CDR3 coding DNA: TGTGCCAGCAGTTCAGGGGGCGAGGAGGGAGAGACCCAGTACTTC.

The chain recombines TRBV6-5 with TRBJ2-1; weak D call: TRBD2 (5 bases). V lost 6 bases to trimming and J lost 7 bases, with 10 bases between them. Germline V gives CDR1 MNHEY, CDR2 SVGAGI. The CDR3 totals 12 residues. CDR3 DNA: TGTGCCAGCAGCACTAGATTGAATGAGCAGTTCTTC. Its protein is CASSTRLNEQFF.

The genes are TRBV12-3 or TRBV12-4 and TRBJ1-5, with a possible D match to TRBD1 (6 bases). Trimming shortened V by 6 bases and J by 4 bases, and 10 bases separated the two germline ends. This CDR3 region has 13 residues. CDR3 in amino acids: CASRPTGNQPQHF. The CDR3 coding sequence is TGTGCCAGCAGGCCCACAGGGAATCAGCCCCAGCATTTT.

The DNA of the CDR3 is TGTGCCAGCAGCCAAGTGGATAGCGGGAGGGCAGATACGCAGTATTTT. Translated: CASSQVDSGRADTQYF. J is TRBJ2-3 and V is TRBV3-1 (or the pseudogene TRBV3-2); 11 bases match TRBD2. This CDR3 comprises 16 residues. Germline loops: CDR1 LGHDT, CDR2 YNNKEL (reference sequence). With 1 base clipped from V and 4 bases from J, the junction kept 4 bases outside the gene matches.

V gene TRBV4-1 combines with J gene TRBJ1-2; D not certain. The V end was cut by 7 bases, the J end by 1 base, with 22 bases between. Germline V gene sequence: CDR1 MGHRA, CDR2 YSYEKL. This CDR3 comprises 17 residues. DNA of the CDR3: TGCGCCAGCACCTTAGGACCAGGACCTGCAAATAACTATGGCTACACCTTC. This sequence encodes CASTLGPGPANNYGYTF.

The chain is built from TRBV10-3 and TRBJ2-7; maybe TRBD1 (5 bases). From germline, CDR1 is ENHRY and CDR2 SYGVKD. Trimming took 6 bases from V and 1 from J, leaving 13 bases between them. The CDR3 has 14 amino acids. The CDR3 DNA follows: TGTGCCATCAGACAGTCTCAGGGTTCCTACGAGCAGTACTTC. Protein sequence: CAIRQSQGSYEQYF.

The chain has TRBV4-3 and TRBJ2-2; possibly TRBD2 for D (5 bases). The germline CDR1 and CDR2 sequences are LGHNA and YSLEER. The CDR3 runs 17 residues. Trimming removed 6 bases from V and 6 bases from J, with 23 bases in between. CDR3 sequence reads: CASSPYGQRLKAGELFF. The DNA for the CDR3 is TGCGCCAGCAGTCCTTACGGGCAGCGGCTGAAGGCCGGGGAGCTGTTTTTT.